This T cell receptor (beta chain) was captured by sequencing in a study of shared clonotypes between healthy human individuals. Clones were read by immunoSEQ multiplex PCR, and TCRdb kept only the in-frame ones, dropping some. The sample has about 2 million clones, about 95% seen once; the top ten hold 0.85% to 1.3%. Study-wide results and limits: Several donors had roughly 5% of their naive CD4 clonotypes in common. What limited the represented genetic and exposure-history diversity was the small number of donors. Sorted-subset sequencing was shown by rarefaction to be incomplete despite large depth. Estimated richness was generally greater in naive than memory subsets.

To note about this clone: What it recognizes is unknown.

Naive CD8 cells comprised CD45RO-negative, CCR7-positively selected cells, excluding terminally differentiated effector memory CD45RA+ cells. The CDR3 extends over 15 amino acids. Germline V gives CDR1 SGHNT, CDR2 YYREEE (reference sequence). Between the trimmed V and J ends, which lost 0 bases and 0 bases, there was a span of 8 bases. The receptor's source is a man aged 18-30 years in good health. Sequencing was performed on naive CD8+ T cells sorted from blood. This chain joins TRBV5-4 and TRBJ2-3; D gene ambiguous. CDR3 in DNA: TGTGCCAGCAGCTTGGAGCGACCAAGCACAGATACGCAGTATTTT. Amino acids: CASSLERPSTDTQYF. Drawing the rest from reference TRBV5-4 and TRBJ2-3, the complete variable domain is ETGVTQSPTHLIKTRGQQVTLRCSSQSGHNTVSWYQQALGQGPQFIFQYYREEENGRGNFPPRFSGLQFPNYSSELNVNALELDDSALYLCASSLERPSTDTQYFGPGTRLTVL.